This TCR beta chain was captured in a study of blood T cells in healthy people across ages. Many counts were recorded for this clonotype. V lost 2 bases and J 0 bases, leaving 27 bases between the germline ends. The CDR3 is 20 amino acids. The germline V gene has CDR1 DFQATT and CDR2 SNEGSKA (reference sequence). Then a second PCR, running roughly 7 to 11 cycles, was carried out with a sample-barcoded 5' primer and a J-beta primer mix. Each cDNA molecule carried a tag from a template-switch adaptor that contained 12 random nucleotides. MiXCR was run by TCRdb on the 5' RACE reads, yielding one entry per CDR3 protein. The data contain 800,000 to 950,000 distinct CDR3 sequences, 25% to 30% of them singletons. The sample was also linked to a second study, of T cells of mothers and their children. That work states: Every microgram of extracted RNA entered cDNA synthesis, around 1.4 ug per 15 ul. Sample barcodes and 2-4 random nucleotides came from the second PCR's M1S primer.

The source of this sequence is a woman between 40 and 50 years old in good health. Sample: blood. This chain joins TRBV20-1 and TRBJ2-3, with D perhaps matching TRBD2 (6 bases). CDR3 protein: CSARPHSGNPYGASTDTQYF. The CDR3 nucleotides read TGCAGTGCTAGACCCCATAGCGGAAACCCGTATGGGGCTAGCACAGATACGCAGTATTTT.